What follows are 8 T cell receptor beta chains derived from one specimen sequenced in a study of Tregs in tolerant kidney transplant recipients. Only in-frame clones appear in the TCRdb table, and some are missing; sequencing was by immunoSEQ multiplex PCR. Among some 110,000 clones listed, about 90% were seen once. The sequenced material came from CD4+ T cells from blood. The receptors come from a human donor in good health.

V is TRBV18 and J is TRBJ1-5; 9 nucleotides match TRBD1. Germline CDR1 KGHSH, CDR2 LQKENI. There are 16 residues in the CDR3. With V trimmed by 5 bases and J by 4 bases, 9 bases remained unmatched. The CDR3 sequence: CASSSKTGGANQPQHF. For the CDR3, the DNA is TGTGCCAGCTCATCCAAAACAGGGGGCGCAAATCAGCCCCAGCATTTT.

The rearrangement links TRBV25-1 to TRBJ1-2; D is unclear. Trimming cost V 3 bases and J 6 bases, with 11 bases left between them. Germline values: CDR1 MGHDK, CDR2 SYGVNS. The CDR3 has 13 residues. The DNA of the CDR3 is TGTGCCAGCAGTGACCCCCAGTGGAATGGCTACACCTTC. Amino acid sequence: CASSDPQWNGYTF.

The rearrangement joins TRBV11-2 to TRBJ1-4; TRBD1 might be the D (5 bases). Germline-derived CDR1 and CDR2 are SGHAT and FQNNGV. Trimming left V 3 bases short and J 5 bases short, with 13 bases between. CDR3 length equals 15 residues. The CDR3 sequence: CASSFRGGFNEKLFF. The CDR3 DNA follows: TGTGCCAGCAGCTTCCGGGGGGGATTCAATGAAAAACTGTTTTTT.

The chain combines TRBV19 with TRBJ1-2; D not resolved. The CDR3 is made up of 14 amino acids. Looked up from germline, CDR1 is LNHDA and CDR2 is SQIVND (reference sequence). The V gene lost 6 bases and the J gene lost 4 bases, with 15 bases spanning the gap. For the CDR3, the DNA is TGTGCCAGTAGCCGAGAATTGGGTGTCTATGGCTACACCTTC. Translating it yields CASSRELGVYGYTF. Together with reference TRBV19 and TRBJ1-2, the CDR3 gives the full variable domain: DGGITQSPKYLFRKEGQNVTLSCEQNLNHDAMYWYRQDPGQGLRLIYYSQIVNDFQKGDIAEGYSVSREKKESFPLTVTSAQKNPTAFYLCASSRELGVYGYTFGSGTRLTVV.

The DNA for the CDR3 is TGTGCCAGCTCACCGGTTATGCGGGAGGTCTTCGAGCAGTACTTC. It codes for CASSPVMREVFEQYF. This chain joins TRBV18 and TRBJ2-7, with 8 bases that match TRBD2. V lost 3 bases to trimming and J lost 6 bases; unmatched junction nucleotides: 10. Germline V gives CDR1 KGHSH, CDR2 LQKENI. This CDR3 contains 15 residues.

The chain uses TRBV15 and TRBJ1-4; D is uncertain. Trimming cost V 5 bases and J 8 bases, with 15 bases left between them. Germline V gives CDR1 LNHNV, CDR2 YYDKDF (reference sequence). There are 14 residues in the CDR3. The CDR3 protein is CATSQSTQAEKLFF. CDR3 sequence (DNA): TGTGCCACCAGCCAATCGACCCAAGCGGAAAAACTGTTTTTT.

This clone was recorded only once. V usage is TRBV15 and J usage is TRBJ2-7; 9 bases are a match to TRBD1. From germline, CDR1 is LNHNV and CDR2 YYDKDF (reference sequence). The CDR3 is 16 residues long. V lost 1 base to trimming and J lost 5 bases; unmatched junction nucleotides: 9. CDR3 loop: CATSRAPETGGHEQYF. The DNA of the CDR3 is TGTGCCACCAGCAGAGCCCCCGAGACAGGGGGTCACGAGCAGTACTTC.

J is TRBJ2-7 and V is TRBV6-6, with TRBD2 matching 8 bases. This CDR3 has 15 residues. V dropped 2 bases and J dropped 3; count of bases not matched to a gene: 6. Per the germline V gene, CDR1 is MNHNY and CDR2 is SVGAGI (reference sequence). CDR3 sequence (DNA): TGTGCCAGCAGTTACACCCTAGCGGGTCTCTACGAGCAGTACTTC. Its translation: CASSYTLAGLYEQYF.